Listed below are T cell receptor beta chains from one sample, sequenced in a study of CD8+ T cells in alopecia areata. Produced via immunoSEQ multiplex PCR; TCRdb's table is partial and in-frame only. This table holds 150,000 to 200,000 clones, around 60% found once. Sequencing was performed on CD4+ T cells sorted from blood, taken at week 0. These receptors originate from a human donor with alopecia areata. CDR3s include the opening cysteine and the closing phenylalanine or tryptophan. D genes are given only for firm matches. Expanded clones are given a class, and other clones once, few, many or no size at all.

clone size: -; V gene: TRBV29-1; D gene: -; J gene: TRBJ2-2; CDR3 protein: CSVENEQARGELFF; CDR3 DNA: TGCAGCGTTGAAAACGAACAAGCGAGGGGGGAGCTGTTTTTT
clone size: few; V gene: TRBV9; D gene: -; J gene: TRBJ2-5; CDR3 protein: CASSVTGSETQYF; CDR3 DNA: TGTGCCAGCAGCGTAACAGGGTCAGAGACCCAGTACTTC
clone size: few; V gene: TRBV19; D gene: -; J gene: TRBJ2-3; CDR3 protein: CASSIGGLLTDTQYF; CDR3 DNA: TGTGCCAGTAGTATAGGCGGACTCCTCACAGATACGCAGTATTTT
clone size: -; V gene: TRBV29-1; D gene: -; J gene: TRBJ2-1; CDR3 protein: CSGGEQFF; CDR3 DNA: TGCAGCGGCGGCGAGCAGTTCTTC
clone size: -; V gene: TRBV12-5; D gene: -; J gene: TRBJ1-2; CDR3 protein: CASGSGETYGYTF; CDR3 DNA: TGTGCTAGTGGTTCCGGTGAGACCTATGGCTACACCTTC
clone size: -; V gene: TRBV2; D gene: -; J gene: TRBJ2-7; CDR3 protein: CASSEALHEQYF; CDR3 DNA: TGTGCCAGCAGTGAAGCGCTTCACGAGCAGTACTTC
clone size: -; V gene: TRBV30; D gene: -; J gene: TRBJ2-5; CDR3 protein: CTTGLGETQYF; CDR3 DNA: TGCACCACGGGCCTAGGAGAGACCCAGTACTTC
clone size: few; V gene: TRBV30; D gene: -; J gene: TRBJ1-1; CDR3 protein: CAWSVVGGGRATEAFF; CDR3 DNA: TGTGCCTGGAGTGTGGTGGGAGGGGGGCGTGCAACTGAAGCTTTCTTT
clone size: few; V gene: TRBV19; D gene: TRBD1; J gene: TRBJ1-6; CDR3 protein: CASTRDRDSPLHF; CDR3 DNA: TGTGCCTCCACCCGGGACAGAGATTCACCCCTCCACTTT
clone size: -; V gene: TRBV30; D gene: -; J gene: TRBJ1-6; CDR3 protein: CAWSQQYNSPLHF; CDR3 DNA: TGTGCCTGGAGTCAACAGTATAATTCACCCCTCCACTTT
clone size: -; V gene: TRBV6-6; D gene: -; J gene: TRBJ2-4; CDR3 protein: CASRGARTKNIQYF; CDR3 DNA: TGTGCCAGTCGGGGGGCAAGAACCAAAAACATTCAGTACTTC
clone size: -; V gene: TRBV15; D gene: TRBD1; J gene: TRBJ2-3; CDR3 protein: CATSRDRARGTDTQYF; CDR3 DNA: TGTGCCACCAGCAGGGACAGGGCCCGCGGCACAGATACGCAGTATTTT
clone size: -; V gene: TRBV29-1; D gene: -; J gene: TRBJ2-3; CDR3 protein: CSAGGRNTDTQYF; CDR3 DNA: TGCAGCGCCGGTGGTCGTAACACAGATACGCAGTATTTT
clone size: few; V gene: TRBV4-1; D gene: TRBD1; J gene: TRBJ2-1; CDR3 protein: CASSQRTGTGDEQFF; CDR3 DNA: TGCGCCAGCAGCCAACGCACAGGAACAGGGGATGAGCAGTTCTTC
clone size: -; V gene: TRBV30; D gene: TRBD1; J gene: TRBJ2-7; CDR3 protein: CAWSVTGVYEQYF; CDR3 DNA: TGTGCCTGGAGTGTAACAGGGGTCTACGAGCAGTACTTC
clone size: -; V gene: TRBV30; D gene: -; J gene: TRBJ2-5; CDR3 protein: CAWREGGRETQYF; CDR3 DNA: TGTGCCTGGAGGGAAGGGGGAAGAGAGACCCAGTACTTC
clone size: -; V gene: TRBV4-2; D gene: -; J gene: TRBJ1-4; CDR3 protein: CASSQTARGNEKLFF; CDR3 DNA: TGTGCCAGCAGCCAGACGGCGCGAGGAAATGAAAAACTGTTTTTT
clone size: few; V gene: TRBV5-1; D gene: -; J gene: TRBJ2-3; CDR3 protein: CASSSGLTKDTQYF; CDR3 DNA: TGCGCCAGCAGCTCGGGGCTCACCAAAGATACGCAGTATTTT
clone size: -; V gene: TRBV11-3; D gene: TRBD1; J gene: TRBJ2-7; CDR3 protein: CASSPRTGGSYEQYF; CDR3 DNA: TGTGCCAGCAGCCCAAGGACAGGGGGCTCCTACGAGCAGTACTTC
clone size: few; V gene: TRBV18; D gene: -; J gene: TRBJ1-2; CDR3 protein: CASSPRSLNYGYTF; CDR3 DNA: TGTGCCAGCTCACCACGGAGTCTGAACTATGGCTACACCTTC
clone size: few; V gene: TRBV19; D gene: -; J gene: TRBJ1-5; CDR3 protein: CASTLDAGIPQPQHF; CDR3 DNA: TGTGCCAGTACCTTGGACGCCGGGATCCCTCAGCCCCAGCATTTT
clone size: once; V gene: TRBV4-1; D gene: TRBD1; J gene: TRBJ2-7; CDR3 protein: CASSQTGTGDFEQYF; CDR3 DNA: TGCGCCAGCAGCCAAACCGGGACAGGGGATTTTGAGCAGTACTTC
clone size: -; V gene: TRBV4-1; D gene: TRBD1; J gene: TRBJ2-5; CDR3 protein: CASSPPGQGPQYF; CDR3 DNA: TGCGCCAGCAGCCCCCCGGGACAGGGGCCCCAGTACTTC
clone size: -; V gene: TRBV30; D gene: -; J gene: TRBJ1-1; CDR3 protein: CAYIRVDTEAFF; CDR3 DNA: TGTGCCTATATCAGGGTGGACACTGAAGCTTTCTTT
clone size: -; V gene: TRBV30; D gene: -; J gene: TRBJ2-7; CDR3 protein: CAWSERQAYEQYF; CDR3 DNA: TGTGCCTGGAGTGAGCGGCAGGCCTACGAGCAGTACTTC
clone size: -; V gene: TRBV18; D gene: -; J gene: TRBJ2-2; CDR3 protein: CASSPTGGHGELFF; CDR3 DNA: TGTGCCAGCTCACCTACCGGGGGCCACGGGGAGCTGTTTTTT
clone size: -; V gene: TRBV18; D gene: -; J gene: TRBJ2-7; CDR3 protein: CASSPGGYEQYF; CDR3 DNA: TGTGCCAGCTCACCAGGAGGCTACGAGCAGTACTTC
clone size: -; V gene: TRBV6-1; D gene: TRBD1; J gene: TRBJ1-6; CDR3 protein: CASRDRQTNSPLHF; CDR3 DNA: TGTGCCAGCAGGGACAGGCAGACAAATTCACCCCTCCACTTT
clone size: -; V gene: TRBV30; D gene: TRBD2; J gene: TRBJ2-3; CDR3 protein: CAWNLAGTDTQYF; CDR3 DNA: TGTGCCTGGAATCTAGCGGGGACAGATACGCAGTATTTT
clone size: -; V gene: TRBV30; D gene: -; J gene: TRBJ2-5; CDR3 protein: CAWSANRGETQYF; CDR3 DNA: TGTGCCTGGAGTGCAAATCGTGGGGAGACCCAGTACTTC
clone size: -; V gene: TRBV5-1; D gene: -; J gene: TRBJ2-7; CDR3 protein: CASSTRDLNYEQYF; CDR3 DNA: TGCGCCAGCAGCACCCGGGACCTTAACTACGAGCAGTACTTC
clone size: -; V gene: TRBV10-3; D gene: -; J gene: TRBJ1-6; CDR3 protein: CAIRQAGNSPLHF; CDR3 DNA: TGTGCCATCCGACAGGCGGGAAATTCACCCCTCCACTTT
clone size: -; V gene: TRBV5-1; D gene: -; J gene: TRBJ2-2; CDR3 protein: CASSIRTEHTGELFF; CDR3 DNA: TGCGCCAGCAGCATACGGACAGAACACACCGGGGAGCTGTTTTTT
clone size: -; V gene: TRBV27; D gene: -; J gene: TRBJ2-5; CDR3 protein: CASSLSGRGWETQYF; CDR3 DNA: TGTGCCAGCAGTTTATCGGGGAGAGGTTGGGAGACCCAGTACTTC
clone size: -; V gene: TRBV5-4; D gene: TRBD2; J gene: TRBJ2-5; CDR3 protein: CASSHRSTSGGQETQYF; CDR3 DNA: TGTGCCAGCAGTCACCGGAGTACTAGCGGGGGCCAAGAGACCCAGTACTTC
clone size: -; V gene: TRBV30; D gene: TRBD1; J gene: TRBJ1-2; CDR3 protein: CAWTPGGYGYTF; CDR3 DNA: TGTGCCTGGACCCCAGGGGGCTATGGCTACACCTTC
clone size: few; V gene: TRBV5-1; D gene: -; J gene: TRBJ2-1; CDR3 protein: CASSLRLVTNSGEQFF; CDR3 DNA: TGCGCCAGCAGCTTGCGGCTAGTTACGAATAGTGGTGAGCAGTTCTTC
clone size: few; V gene: TRBV29-1; D gene: TRBD1; J gene: TRBJ2-5; CDR3 protein: CSVERGTGDSPQYF; CDR3 DNA: TGCAGCGTTGAAAGGGGGACAGGGGACTCTCCCCAGTACTTC
clone size: -; V gene: TRBV9; D gene: TRBD1; J gene: TRBJ1-6; CDR3 protein: CASSSPPGQYNSPLHF; CDR3 DNA: TGTGCCAGCAGCTCGCCCCCGGGACAGTATAATTCACCCCTCCACTTT
clone size: few; V gene: TRBV19; D gene: -; J gene: TRBJ1-1; CDR3 protein: CASSIARNTEAFF; CDR3 DNA: TGTGCCAGTAGTATCGCACGGAACACTGAAGCTTTCTTT
clone size: -; V gene: TRBV5-1; D gene: -; J gene: TRBJ1-6; CDR3 protein: CASSPRTLDSPLHF; CDR3 DNA: TGCGCCAGCAGCCCCCGGACCTTGGATTCACCCCTCCACTTT
clone size: -; V gene: TRBV15; D gene: -; J gene: TRBJ1-2; CDR3 protein: CATSRDWRRGYTF; CDR3 DNA: TGTGCCACCAGCAGAGATTGGAGGAGGGGGTACACCTTC
clone size: few; V gene: TRBV7-2; D gene: -; J gene: TRBJ1-1; CDR3 protein: CASSLAPLGRVNTEAFF; CDR3 DNA: TGTGCCAGCAGCTTAGCACCTCTCGGCAGGGTGAACACTGAAGCTTTCTTT
clone size: -; V gene: TRBV29-1; D gene: -; J gene: TRBJ1-1; CDR3 protein: CSVEPGGTEAFF; CDR3 DNA: TGCAGCGTTGAACCTGGGGGCACTGAAGCTTTCTTT
clone size: -; V gene: TRBV29-1; D gene: -; J gene: TRBJ2-5; CDR3 protein: CSVVKGNGETQYF; CDR3 DNA: TGCAGCGTTGTGAAGGGGAACGGAGAGACCCAGTACTTC
clone size: -; V gene: TRBV5-1; D gene: TRBD1; J gene: TRBJ1-6; CDR3 protein: CASSLDHRGNSPLHF; CDR3 DNA: TGCGCCAGCAGCTTGGATCACAGGGGGAATTCACCCCTCCACTTT
clone size: -; V gene: TRBV9; D gene: TRBD2; J gene: TRBJ2-1; CDR3 protein: CASSSMGLDGQFF; CDR3 DNA: TGTGCCAGCAGCTCGATGGGACTAGACGGGCAGTTCTTC
clone size: -; V gene: TRBV5-1; D gene: -; J gene: TRBJ2-7; CDR3 protein: CASSLGLRDITYEQYF; CDR3 DNA: TGCGCCAGCAGCTTGGGTCTCCGGGACATTACCTACGAGCAGTACTTC
clone size: once; V gene: TRBV7-9; D gene: -; J gene: TRBJ2-7; CDR3 protein: CASSSLGGEQYF; CDR3 DNA: TGTGCCAGCAGCTCCTTGGGGGGCGAGCAGTACTTC